Presented here are 24 T cell receptor beta chains from one specimen sequenced in a study of neurological immune-mediated disorders. One entry per CDR3 protein results from TCRdb running MiXCR on the 5' RACE reads. The sample comprises some 120,000 distinct CDR3 sequences, approximately 3.2% of which are singletons, and 1% to 1.5% rests with the top ten. Sequencing was carried out using PBMCs. The receptors here all came from a woman aged 30 to 39 with multiple sclerosis.

This clonotype was counted many times. The chain carries TRBV3-1 and TRBJ1-2; 8 nucleotides align to TRBD1. Germline CDR1 and CDR2: LGHDT and YNNKEL (reference sequence). V lost 3 bases to trimming and J lost 3 bases; unmatched junction nucleotides: 3. The CDR3 consists of 14 residues. CDR3 residues: CASSQGQAYYGYTF. The CDR3 DNA is TGTGCCAGCAGCCAGGGACAGGCATACTATGGCTACACCTTC.

This clonotype was seen at least ten times. The chain combines TRBV20-1 with TRBJ2-2; unclear D gene. Germline V gene data show CDR1 as DFQATT and CDR2 as SNEGSKA (reference sequence). The CDR3 is made up of 13 amino acids. V was clipped by 2 bases and J by 6 bases, with 10 bases between them. The CDR3 DNA reads as TGCAGTGCTAGATCGCTTTTATCCGGGGAGCTGTTTTTT. It is translated as CSARSLLSGELFF.

The genes are TRBV5-6 and TRBJ2-1, with TRBD2 as a possible D gene (5 bases). Trimming took 0 bases from V and 4 from J, leaving 14 bases between them. CDR3 length: 16 amino acids. CDR1 and CDR2 (germline): SGHDT, YYEEEE. Here the CDR3 reads CASSLDVGSWYNEQFF. The CDR3 nucleotides are TGTGCCAGCAGCTTGGACGTGGGGAGTTGGTACAATGAGCAGTTCTTC.

This clonotype occurred many times. The rearrangement links TRBV4-2 to TRBJ2-3; no firm D call. Germline V gives CDR1 LGHNA, CDR2 YNFKEQ. The CDR3 runs to 15 residues. V lost 1 base, J lost 0 bases, and 8 bases lay in between. The CDR3 DNA reads TGTGCCAGCAGCCAAGGGTCGGGTAGCACAGATACGCAGTATTTT. Its protein is CASSQGSGSTDTQYF.

This clonotype has at least ten counts. The rearrangement links TRBV7-6 to TRBJ2-5, with 12 bases identical to TRBD2. V shed 3 bases and J 2 bases; nucleotides not matched to a gene: 10. From germline, CDR1 is SGHVS and CDR2 FNYEAQ. The CDR3 totals 18 residues. The CDR3 coding sequence is TGTGCCAGCAGCTTCGTTAGCCAACTAGCGGGGGGTCAAGAGACCCAGTACTTC. Translation: CASSFVSQLAGGQETQYF.

In this sample, this clonotype turned up many times. The J gene is TRBJ2-1, the V gene TRBV7-9; D may match TRBD1 or TRBD2 (6 bases each). The CDR3 has 12 amino acids. Germline V gives CDR1 SEHNR, CDR2 FQNEAQ (reference sequence). V lost 4 bases to trimming and J lost 8 bases, with 9 bases between them. The CDR3 DNA follows: TGTGCCAGCAGCTGGGGGGCGGATGAGCAGTTCTTC. Amino acids: CASSWGADEQFF.

This clonotype was counted at least ten times. The rearrangement uses TRBV30 and TRBJ1-1, with D perhaps TRBD1 (6 bases). Per the germline V gene, CDR1 is GTSNPN and CDR2 is SVGIG (reference sequence). The germline V and J ends were trimmed by 5 bases and 6 bases, with 10 bases remaining between them. The CDR3 length is 11 residues. The CDR3 DNA sequence: TGTGCCTGGTACAGGGCTTCTGAAGCTTTCTTT. Residues: CAWYRASEAFF.

This clonotype was found many times. V is TRBV4-3 and J is TRBJ2-1; maybe TRBD1 (5 bases). Germline V gives CDR1 LGHNA, CDR2 YSLEER. The V end was cut by 4 bases, the J end by 0 bases, with 16 bases between. The CDR3 extends over 17 amino acids. CDR3 nucleotides: TGCGCCAGCAGCCCCCGGCTTACAGGCAGCTCCTACAATGAGCAGTTCTTC. Encoded protein: CASSPRLTGSSYNEQFF.

This clonotype was found many times. The chain carries TRBV6-2 or TRBV6-3 and TRBJ2-7; TRBD1 agrees at 10 bases. With 5 bases clipped from V and 6 bases from J, the junction kept 10 bases outside the gene matches. The V gene's germline CDR1 is MNHEY and CDR2 SVGEGT. CDR3 length: 15 amino acids. CDR3 in DNA: TGTGCCAGCAGTGACGCCGGGACAGGGGAGTTCGAGCAGTACTTC. Amino acids: CASSDAGTGEFEQYF.

This clonotype was seen many times. This chain uses TRBV12-3 or TRBV12-4 with TRBJ2-5; TRBD2 might be the D (6 bases). This CDR3 contains 14 residues. With 3 bases removed from V and 2 bases from J, the gap between germline ends came to 10 bases. CDR3 coding DNA: TGTGCCAGCAGTTTCGGGGGTTTTCAAGAGACCCAGTACTTC. It translates to CASSFGGFQETQYF.

This clonotype was recorded at least ten times. The CDR3 DNA follows: TGCAGTGCCCCTTTCCTGGGTTCAGGGAACACTGAAGCTTTCTTT. Translated: CSAPFLGSGNTEAFF. This chain links TRBV20-1 with TRBJ1-1, with no clear D. Germline V gives CDR1 DFQATT, CDR2 SNEGSKA (reference sequence). CDR3 length: 15 residues. V gave up 6 bases and J gave up 1 base, with 18 bases separating them.

The table lists this clonotype with many counts. The chain combines TRBV7-2 with TRBJ1-4; no reliable D call. V gave up 7 bases and J gave up 0 bases, with 9 bases separating them. The CDR3 extends over 14 amino acids. CDR1 is SGHTA, CDR2 FQGNSA, per germline. In DNA form, the CDR3 reads TGTGCCAGCAAGTCAGGAGCAACTAATGAAAAACTGTTTTTT. It specifies CASKSGATNEKLFF.

This clonotype appeared many times. The V and J genes are TRBV5-6 and TRBJ1-4; TRBD1 aligns across 8 bases. The junction had 7 bases not matched to a gene; V was cut back by 4 bases and J by 8 bases. Germline loops: CDR1 SGHDT, CDR2 YYEEEE. The CDR3 totals 14 residues. CDR3: CASSQDRESEKLFF. The CDR3, as DNA: TGTGCCAGCAGCCAGGACAGGGAGAGCGAAAAACTGTTTTTT.

This clonotype appeared many times. The chain uses TRBV20-1 and TRBJ2-1; D is possibly TRBD1 (5 bases). With 1 base removed from V and 3 bases from J, the gap between germline ends came to 16 bases. The germline gives CDR1 DFQATT, CDR2 SNEGSKA (reference sequence). This CDR3 region has 16 residues. The CDR3 protein is CSARVYPLGLYNEQFF. DNA of the CDR3: TGCAGTGCTAGAGTCTACCCCCTGGGGCTCTACAATGAGCAGTTCTTC.

This clonotype was found many times. The rearrangement links TRBV19 to TRBJ2-2, with D perhaps matching TRBD2 (6 bases). There are 13 residues in the CDR3. The germline V gene encodes CDR1 LNHDA and CDR2 SQIVND (reference sequence). V lost 8 bases and J 4 bases, leaving 11 bases between the germline ends. The CDR3 DNA follows: TGTGCCAGTGGGGGGACCGCCACCGGGGAGCTGTTTTTT. It specifies CASGGTATGELFF.

This clonotype was detected ten times or more. The chain uses TRBV20-1 and TRBJ1-2, with 8 nucleotides matching TRBD1. The CDR3 is 16 residues long. The V segment lost 0 bases and the J segment 8 bases; nucleotides outside the gene matches: 14. The germline CDR1 and CDR2 sequences are DFQATT and SNEGSKA (reference sequence). In nucleotides, the CDR3 is TGCAGTGCTAGAGATAATTCCCAGGGGGCACTTGACGGCTACACCTTC. Translating it yields CSARDNSQGALDGYTF.

This clonotype was seen a handful of times. The V and J genes are TRBV7-6 and TRBJ2-3, with D possibly TRBD2 on 5 matching bases. The germline V and J ends were trimmed by 5 bases and 5 bases, with 20 bases remaining between them. This CDR3 contains 16 residues. Germline CDR1 SGHVS, CDR2 FNYEAQ. The CDR3 DNA is TGTGCCAGCAGCCCCCAACATCGGAGGCCGGGAGATACGCAGTATTTT. Translating gives CASSPQHRRPGDTQYF.

This chain joins TRBV7-8 and TRBJ1-2; D is ambiguous. CDR1 SGHVS and CDR2 FQNEAQ come from the germline V gene. The CDR3 is 14 residues long. V was shortened by 5 bases and J by 3 bases, with 13 bases between the two germline ends. CDR3 region: CASSVTENDYGYTF. The CDR3 coding sequence is TGTGCCAGCAGCGTGACGGAGAATGACTATGGCTACACCTTC.

This clonotype was counted many times. The chain combines TRBV20-1 with TRBJ2-5, with D possibly TRBD2 on 6 matching bases. The CDR3 extends over 13 amino acids. Germline V gene data show CDR1 as DFQATT and CDR2 as SNEGSKA (reference sequence). V was clipped by 7 bases and J by 2 bases, with 14 bases between them. CDR3 DNA: TGCAGTGGGGCGAGCGGGCTTCAAGAGACCCAGTACTTC. Amino acid sequence: CSGASGLQETQYF.

This clonotype appeared many times. The chain employs TRBV5-1 and TRBJ2-7, with TRBD1 as a possible D gene (6 bases). The CDR3 length is 14 residues. Germline CDR1 is SGHRS and CDR2 is YFSETQ. The V end was cut by 6 bases, the J end by 5 bases, with 18 bases between. The CDR3 region is CASKLRGFADEQYF. The DNA for the CDR3 is TGCGCCAGCAAATTGAGGGGGTTCGCGGACGAGCAGTACTTC.

The gene calls are TRBV5-1 and TRBJ2-3; the match to TRBD2 covers 7 bases. J gave up 1 base and V 3 bases, and 14 bases lay outside the gene matches. CDR1 and CDR2 from the germline V gene are SGHRS and YFSETQ. The CDR3 contains 18 residues. Here the CDR3 DNA reads TGCGCCAGCAGCTGGGACTATGGAGCGACGACCGGCACAGATACGCAGTATTTT. Protein product: CASSWDYGATTGTDTQYF.

Many counts were recorded for this clonotype. The chain links TRBV27 to TRBJ2-7; D is perhaps TRBD1 or TRBD2 (5 bases each). The CDR3 sequence is 15 residues long. Germline-derived CDR1 and CDR2 are MNHEY and SMNVEV (reference sequence). Between the trimmed V and J ends, which lost 3 bases and 2 bases, there was a span of 14 bases. The CDR3 DNA reads TGTGCCAGCAGTTTCGACTACTCCAGGGCCTACGAGCAGTACTTC. Its protein is CASSFDYSRAYEQYF.

This clonotype was observed at least ten times. The chain is built from TRBV20-1 and TRBJ2-1; D remains unclear. The CDR3 runs 14 residues. Germline CDR1 is DFQATT and CDR2 is SNEGSKA (reference sequence). Trimming took off 3 bases at V and 3 bases at J, with 12 bases between the two ends. The CDR3 loop reads CSASRSSHYNEQFF. The CDR3 DNA sequence: TGCAGTGCTAGCCGGTCCTCTCACTACAATGAGCAGTTCTTC.

This clonotype appeared many times. This chain links TRBV5-1 with TRBJ2-1; 7 nucleotides line up with TRBD2. The germline V gene encodes CDR1 SGHRS and CDR2 YFSETQ. The ends lost 4 bases at V and 2 bases at J; junction bases unmatched: 15. This CDR3 is built from 18 residues. CDR3 protein: CASSAWWRGSSAYNEQFF. As DNA, the CDR3 is TGCGCCAGCAGCGCGTGGTGGCGGGGGTCCTCCGCCTACAATGAGCAGTTCTTC. The whole variable domain, remainder taken from reference TRBV5-1 and TRBJ2-1, is KAGVTQTPRYLIKTRGQQVTLSCSPISGHRSVSWYQQTPGQGLQFLFEYFSETQRNKGNFPGRFSGRQFSNSRSEMNVSTLELGDSALYLCASSAWWRGSSAYNEQFFGPGTRLTVL.